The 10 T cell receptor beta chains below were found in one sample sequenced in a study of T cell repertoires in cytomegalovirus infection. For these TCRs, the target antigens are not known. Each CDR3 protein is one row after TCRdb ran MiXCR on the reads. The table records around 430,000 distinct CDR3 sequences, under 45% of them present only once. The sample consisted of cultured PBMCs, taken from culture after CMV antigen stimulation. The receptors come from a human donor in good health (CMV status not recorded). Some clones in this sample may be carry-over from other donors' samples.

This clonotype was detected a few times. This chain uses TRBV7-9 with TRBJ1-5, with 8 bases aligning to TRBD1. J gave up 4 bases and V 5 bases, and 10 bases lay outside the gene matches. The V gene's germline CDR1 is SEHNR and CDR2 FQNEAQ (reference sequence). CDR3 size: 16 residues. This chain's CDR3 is CASSNGWDRLNQPQHF. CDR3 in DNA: TGTGCCAGCAGCAACGGTTGGGACAGGCTAAATCAGCCCCAGCATTTT. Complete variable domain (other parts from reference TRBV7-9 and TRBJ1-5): DTGVSQNPRHKITKRGQNVTFRCDPISEHNRLYWYRQTLGQGPEFLTYFQNEAQLEKSRLLSDRFSAERPKGSFSTLEIQRTEQGDSAMYLCASSNGWDRLNQPQHFGDGTRLSIL.

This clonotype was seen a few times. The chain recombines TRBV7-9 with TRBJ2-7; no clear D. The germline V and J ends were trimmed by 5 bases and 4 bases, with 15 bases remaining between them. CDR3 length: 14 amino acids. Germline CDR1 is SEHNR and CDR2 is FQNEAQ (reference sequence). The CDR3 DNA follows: TGTGCCAGCAGCACTGGTGGGTTTGTGTACGAGCAGTACTTC. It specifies CASSTGGFVYEQYF.

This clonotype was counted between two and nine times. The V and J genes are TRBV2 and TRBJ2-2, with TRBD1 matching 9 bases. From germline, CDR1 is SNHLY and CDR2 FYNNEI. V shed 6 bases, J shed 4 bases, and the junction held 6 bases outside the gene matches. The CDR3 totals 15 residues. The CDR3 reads CASRPDRGITGELFF. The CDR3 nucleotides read TGTGCCAGCAGACCGGACAGGGGAATCACCGGGGAGCTGTTTTTT.

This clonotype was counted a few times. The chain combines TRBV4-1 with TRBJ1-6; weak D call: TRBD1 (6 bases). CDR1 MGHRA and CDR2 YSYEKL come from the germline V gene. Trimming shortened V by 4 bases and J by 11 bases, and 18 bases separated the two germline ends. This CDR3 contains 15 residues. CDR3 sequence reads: CASSRRFRDNAPLHF. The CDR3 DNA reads TGCGCCAGCAGCCGAAGATTCCGGGACAACGCACCCCTCCACTTT.

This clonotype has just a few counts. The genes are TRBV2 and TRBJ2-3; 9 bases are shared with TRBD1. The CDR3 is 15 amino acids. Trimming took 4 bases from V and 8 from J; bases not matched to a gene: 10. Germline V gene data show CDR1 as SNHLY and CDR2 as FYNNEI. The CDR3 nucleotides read TGTGCCAGCAGTGGAGGGACAGGGCTTATTGGTACGCAGTATTTT. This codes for CASSGGTGLIGTQYF.

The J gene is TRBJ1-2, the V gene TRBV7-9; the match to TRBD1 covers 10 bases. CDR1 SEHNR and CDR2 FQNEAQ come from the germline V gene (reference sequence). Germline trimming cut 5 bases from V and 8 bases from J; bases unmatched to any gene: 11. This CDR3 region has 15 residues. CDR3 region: CASSNADRGLRGYTF. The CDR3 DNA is TGTGCCAGCAGCAACGCCGACAGGGGGCTGAGGGGCTACACCTTC.

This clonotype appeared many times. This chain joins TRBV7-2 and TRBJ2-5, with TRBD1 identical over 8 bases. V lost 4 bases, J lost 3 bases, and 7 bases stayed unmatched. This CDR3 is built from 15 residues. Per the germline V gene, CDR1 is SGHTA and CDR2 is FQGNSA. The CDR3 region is CASSSPDRGEETQYF. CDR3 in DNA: TGTGCCAGCAGCTCCCCAGACAGGGGTGAAGAGACCCAGTACTTC.

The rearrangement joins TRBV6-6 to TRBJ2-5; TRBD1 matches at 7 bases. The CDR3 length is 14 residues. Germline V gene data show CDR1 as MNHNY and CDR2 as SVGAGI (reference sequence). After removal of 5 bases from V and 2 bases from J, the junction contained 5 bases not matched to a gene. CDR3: CASSPMGQQETQYF. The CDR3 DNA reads TGTGCCAGCAGTCCAATGGGACAGCAAGAGACCCAGTACTTC.

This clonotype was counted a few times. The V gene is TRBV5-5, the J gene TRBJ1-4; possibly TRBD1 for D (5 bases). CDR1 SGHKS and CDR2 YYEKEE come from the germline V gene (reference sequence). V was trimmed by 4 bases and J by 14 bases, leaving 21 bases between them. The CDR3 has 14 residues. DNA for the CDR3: TGTGCCAGCAGCCCCCTGGGGGGAGACGGTGACCTGTTTTTT. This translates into CASSPLGGDGDLFF. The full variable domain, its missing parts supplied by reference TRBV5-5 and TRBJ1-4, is DAGVTQSPTHLIKTRGQQVTLRCSPISGHKSVSWYQQVLGQGPQFIFQYYEKEERGRGNFPDRFSARQFPNYSSELNVNALLLGDSALYLCASSPLGGDGDLFFGSGTQLSVL.

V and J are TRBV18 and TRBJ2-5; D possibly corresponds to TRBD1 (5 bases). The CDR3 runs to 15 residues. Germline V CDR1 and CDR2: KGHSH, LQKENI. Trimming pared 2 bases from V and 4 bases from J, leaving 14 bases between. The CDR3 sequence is CASSPFDSRGETQYF. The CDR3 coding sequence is TGTGCCAGCTCACCATTCGACAGTAGGGGAGAGACCCAGTACTTC.